The present T cell receptor delta chain was sequenced within a study of gamma-delta chains in newborns, infants, children. Across the whole study: Innate gammadelta T cells reportedly expand polyclonally right after birth, driven by microbial exposure, per the title.

TCRdb called clones from the reads again using CATT. The sample has about 5,000 delta-chain clones; around 3% are singletons. There are a few counts of this clone. The protein TCRdb gives is from a much larger clone and does not agree with this DNA's translation at residue 5, likely a read error; the protein shown here comes from the DNA. The J segment lost 0 bases and the V segment lost 2 bases, leaving 1 base of the junction unmatched. The CDR3 contains 17 residues. Germline assignment: CDR1 GEAIGNYY and CDR2 EKD. The receptor was derived from a child who was a newborn, infant or young child, either healthy, febrile or measles-vaccinated (not recorded which). This chain uses TRDV2 with TRDJ3; 9 bases align to TRDD3. Sequenced: blood. CDR3 residues: CACDKLGDSWDTRQMFF. As DNA, the CDR3 is TGTGCCTGTGACAAACTGGGGGACTCCTGGGACACCCGACAGATGTTTTTC.